This T cell receptor beta chain was identified during a study of cytomegalovirus exposure and HLA in healthy donors. The overall study: Previous work identified roughly 120 million unique TCR beta sequences from about 179 million T cells. Study-wide findings and caveats: A later analysis found TCR association rates differed by HLA locus, highest for DRB1 and lowest for HLA-C. CMV antigen specificity was confirmed in vitro for three CMV-associated chains.

The PCR employed 60 Vbeta primers together with 13 Jbeta primers. How the authors handled the data: Per a later analysis, the number of unique TCR beta chains was some 80 million, of which around 9.9 million were shared. This table comes from immunoSEQ multiplex PCR, and its TCRdb copy is limited to in-frame clones, with some not included. V and J calls plus clone size are reproduced from that table; the DNA served to infer D and trimming. In the table there are tens of thousands of clones, 60% to 85% of which are singletons. CDR1 is LNHNV, CDR2 YYDKDF, per germline (reference sequence). Trimming stripped 5 bases from V and 0 bases from J, with 14 bases between. The CDR3 spans 15 residues. Note on this clone: Its antigen is unknown.

This receptor was identified in a man aged 35 to 55 in good health and CMV-seronegative. Sequenced sample: PBMCs. The chain links TRBV15 to TRBJ2-7, with D possibly TRBD2 on 6 matching bases. This chain's CDR3 is CATSYAYGSSYEQYF. CDR3 DNA: TGTGCCACCAGCTATGCCTACGGGAGCTCCTACGAGCAGTACTTC.